This T cell receptor (beta chain) was recovered during a study of cytomegalovirus exposure and HLA in healthy donors. CDR3 length: 18 amino acids. The PCR made use of 60 Vbeta and 13 Jbeta primers. The data were produced by immunoSEQ multiplex PCR, yet TCRdb's version contains in-frame clones alone and is incomplete. Of 90,000 to 120,000 clones in the sample, around 83% were seen once. Sequenced input: PBMCs. The chain couples TRBV21-1 to TRBJ1-2; whether TRBD1, the table's D call, matches the DNA was not checked. TRBV21-1 is tagged as a pseudogene. The receptor's source is a woman aged 18-29 years in good health and CMV-seronegative. This CDR3 reads CASSTPTPQGEEAYGYTF. In DNA, the CDR3 is TGTGCCAGCAGCACCCCCACCCCACAGGGTGAAGAGGCCTATGGCTACACCTTC.